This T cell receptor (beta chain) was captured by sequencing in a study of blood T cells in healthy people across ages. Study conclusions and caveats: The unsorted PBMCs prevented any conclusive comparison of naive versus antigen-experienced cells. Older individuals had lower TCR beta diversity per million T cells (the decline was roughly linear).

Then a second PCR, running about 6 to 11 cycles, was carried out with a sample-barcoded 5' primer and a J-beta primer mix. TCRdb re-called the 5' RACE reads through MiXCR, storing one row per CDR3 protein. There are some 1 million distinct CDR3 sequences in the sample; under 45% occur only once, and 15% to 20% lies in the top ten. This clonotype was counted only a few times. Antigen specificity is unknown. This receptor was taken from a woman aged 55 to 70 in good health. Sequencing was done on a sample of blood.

CDR3 bases: TGCAGTGCTAGAGATCCCTCGTGGGCAGGGTATGGCTACACCTTC. Protein sequence: CSARDPSWAGYGYTF. This chain uses TRBV20-1 with TRBJ1-2, with a possible D match to TRBD1 (5 bases). The CDR3 runs 15 residues. V was cut by 0 bases and J by 5 bases, with 16 bases left in between. Germline CDR1 reads DFQATT; CDR2 reads SNEGSKA (reference sequence).